The present T cell receptor (beta chain) was sequenced within a study of cytotoxic CD8 clonotypes in ibrutinib-treated CLL. In the study overall: Following treatment for a median about 12 months, range 6 to 36, response samples were then taken.

Here immunoSEQ multiplex PCR was the method, and the copy in TCRdb shows in-frame clones only, minus some. The sample shows fewer than 50,000 clones, about half of them seen only once. The CDR3 has 15 residues. V gave up 4 bases and J gave up 2 bases, with 18 bases separating them. The germline V gene has CDR1 GTSNPN and CDR2 SVGIG (reference sequence). The chain uses TRBV30 and TRBJ2-7, with D perhaps being TRBD1 or TRBD2 (7 bases each). This specimen was PBMCs, taken after 12 months of ibrutinib treatment. The clonotype was recovered from a human donor with chronic lymphocytic leukemia. DNA of the CDR3: TGTGCCTGGAATCGCCCCTCAGGGGGGGCCTACGAGCAGTACTTC. Translation gives CAWNRPSGGAYEQYF.